This TCR beta chain was captured by sequencing in a study of low-dose radiotherapy and immunotherapy resistance in tumors. Study overall: Members of Cohort 1 were treated with 0.5 Gy per fraction every 2 weeks. The prescribed total PTV dose was 6.5 Gy. Every two weeks, one day ahead of radiation and immunotherapy, cyclophosphamide 200 mg/m2 was given (intravenously).

This clonotype was seen many times. First-strand cDNA used TRAV- and TRBV-specific primers, covering alpha and beta chains. It was with a constant-region primer and a V-primer adapter that TCRs were amplified over roughly 18 PCR cycles. TCRdb re-derived calls from the reads in MiXCR, one entry per CDR3 protein. The table includes approximately 80,000 distinct CDR3 sequences, around 17% detected once. This CDR3 spans 14 amino acids. CDR1 and CDR2 from the germline V gene are MDHEN and SYDVKM. J was trimmed by 8 bases and V by 6 bases; bases with no gene match: 9. Stated time point: after trial treatment. The treatment: LDRT plus nivolumab, ipilimumab, low-dose cyclophosphamide and aspirin (RACIN trial). Inclusion covered patients whose advanced solid tumors lacked tumor-infiltrating lymphocytes.

This receptor was identified in a male donor with prostate cancer. This rearrangement joins TRBV28 to TRBJ2-1; TRBD1 matches at 8 bases. The input for sequencing was PBMCs, taken after low-dose radiotherapy plus immunotherapy. The CDR3 DNA follows: TGTGCCAGCAGGCGGACACAGGGGGGCTATGAGCAGTTCTTC. Its protein product is CASRRTQGGYEQFF.